One and the same sample provided the 8 T cell receptor beta chains below, sequenced in a study of cytomegalovirus exposure and HLA in healthy donors. PCR employed 60 Vbeta and 13 Jbeta primers. Only in-frame clones appear in the TCRdb table, and some are missing; sequencing was by immunoSEQ multiplex PCR. Among some 120,000 clones listed, around 75% were seen once. The specimen was PBMCs. The receptors originated from a woman aged 40 to 50 in good health and CMV-seropositive.

J is TRBJ1-1 and V is TRBV18, with TRBD1 as a possible D gene (5 bases). The CDR3 has 13 amino acids. Trimming removed 6 bases at V and 0 bases at J, with 8 bases between. CDR1 is KGHSH and CDR2 is LQKENI in the germline V gene. The CDR3 bases are TGTGCCAGCTCGGGGGGGATGAACACTGAAGCTTTCTTT. This gives the protein CASSGGMNTEAFF.

This clone was recorded only once. The chain recombines TRBV5-1 with TRBJ2-1; 8 nucleotides align to TRBD2. This CDR3 spans 16 amino acids. V was pared by 4 bases and J by 0 bases, with 6 bases of the junction left unmatched. Looked up from germline, CDR1 is SGHRS and CDR2 is YFSETQ. The CDR3 loop is CASSGLAGSSYNEQFF. CDR3 bases: TGCGCCAGCAGCGGGTTAGCGGGGAGCTCCTACAATGAGCAGTTCTTC.

The chain is built from TRBV7-9 and TRBJ1-1; no definite D call. Germline V gene lookup returns CDR1 SEHNR and CDR2 FQNEAQ (reference sequence). Trimming removed 5 bases from V and 6 bases from J, with 13 bases in between. This CDR3 has 13 amino acids. CDR3 residues: CASSGRPDAEAFF. CDR3 nucleotides: TGTGCCAGCAGCGGGAGACCGGACGCTGAAGCTTTCTTT.

The V and J genes are TRBV7-9 and TRBJ1-1, with 8 bases matching TRBD1. This CDR3 has 13 residues. V lost 9 bases to trimming and J lost 4 bases; unmatched junction nucleotides: 7. The germline V gene encodes CDR1 SEHNR and CDR2 FQNEAQ (reference sequence). The CDR3 here is CASVGQGGTEAFF. The DNA for the CDR3 is TGTGCCAGTGTAGGACAGGGAGGCACTGAAGCTTTCTTT. The full variable domain, completed using reference TRBV7-9 and TRBJ1-1, is DTGVSQNPRHKITKRGQNVTFRCDPISEHNRLYWYRQTLGQGPEFLTYFQNEAQLEKSRLLSDRFSAERPKGSFSTLEIQRTEQGDSAMYLCASVGQGGTEAFFGQGTRLTVV.

The chain is built from TRBV27 and TRBJ2-2; perhaps TRBD2 as D (6 bases). V was pared by 3 bases and J by 6 bases, with 11 bases between. This CDR3 spans 14 amino acids. Germline V CDR1 and CDR2: MNHEY, SMNVEV (reference sequence). The CDR3 here is CASSFRPGAGELFF. The CDR3 DNA reads TGTGCCAGCAGTTTTCGGCCGGGGGCCGGGGAGCTGTTTTTT.

With regard to this clone: The junction differs from germline at one of its ends, possibly a read error. The chain couples TRBV6-4 to TRBJ1-1; maybe TRBD1 (6 bases). CDR1 is MRHNA, CDR2 SNTAGT, per germline. The CDR3 is 12 residues long. The CDR3 loop reads CASSDSGTKNVF. The CDR3 coding sequence is TGTGCCAGCAGTGACTCAGGGACAAAGAACGTCTTT.

The chain uses TRBV7-9 and TRBJ2-2, with TRBD1 matching 8 bases. Germline loops: CDR1 SEHNR, CDR2 FQNEAQ (reference sequence). Trimming removed 4 bases from V and 1 base from J; junction bases left unmatched: 2. The CDR3 is 15 amino acids. The CDR3 sequence: CASSSGQGNTGELFF. DNA of the CDR3: TGTGCCAGCAGCTCTGGACAGGGGAACACCGGGGAGCTGTTTTTT.

The chain's CDR3 is CASSGGAETQYF. The CDR3 DNA sequence: TGTGCCAGCAGTGGCGGGGCTGAGACCCAGTACTTC. The V call is TRBV6-5, the J call TRBJ2-5, with D possibly matching TRBD2 (6 bases). From germline, CDR1 is MNHEY and CDR2 SVGAGI. The CDR3 contains 12 residues. Trimming shortened V by 5 bases and J by 5 bases, and 9 bases separated the two germline ends.